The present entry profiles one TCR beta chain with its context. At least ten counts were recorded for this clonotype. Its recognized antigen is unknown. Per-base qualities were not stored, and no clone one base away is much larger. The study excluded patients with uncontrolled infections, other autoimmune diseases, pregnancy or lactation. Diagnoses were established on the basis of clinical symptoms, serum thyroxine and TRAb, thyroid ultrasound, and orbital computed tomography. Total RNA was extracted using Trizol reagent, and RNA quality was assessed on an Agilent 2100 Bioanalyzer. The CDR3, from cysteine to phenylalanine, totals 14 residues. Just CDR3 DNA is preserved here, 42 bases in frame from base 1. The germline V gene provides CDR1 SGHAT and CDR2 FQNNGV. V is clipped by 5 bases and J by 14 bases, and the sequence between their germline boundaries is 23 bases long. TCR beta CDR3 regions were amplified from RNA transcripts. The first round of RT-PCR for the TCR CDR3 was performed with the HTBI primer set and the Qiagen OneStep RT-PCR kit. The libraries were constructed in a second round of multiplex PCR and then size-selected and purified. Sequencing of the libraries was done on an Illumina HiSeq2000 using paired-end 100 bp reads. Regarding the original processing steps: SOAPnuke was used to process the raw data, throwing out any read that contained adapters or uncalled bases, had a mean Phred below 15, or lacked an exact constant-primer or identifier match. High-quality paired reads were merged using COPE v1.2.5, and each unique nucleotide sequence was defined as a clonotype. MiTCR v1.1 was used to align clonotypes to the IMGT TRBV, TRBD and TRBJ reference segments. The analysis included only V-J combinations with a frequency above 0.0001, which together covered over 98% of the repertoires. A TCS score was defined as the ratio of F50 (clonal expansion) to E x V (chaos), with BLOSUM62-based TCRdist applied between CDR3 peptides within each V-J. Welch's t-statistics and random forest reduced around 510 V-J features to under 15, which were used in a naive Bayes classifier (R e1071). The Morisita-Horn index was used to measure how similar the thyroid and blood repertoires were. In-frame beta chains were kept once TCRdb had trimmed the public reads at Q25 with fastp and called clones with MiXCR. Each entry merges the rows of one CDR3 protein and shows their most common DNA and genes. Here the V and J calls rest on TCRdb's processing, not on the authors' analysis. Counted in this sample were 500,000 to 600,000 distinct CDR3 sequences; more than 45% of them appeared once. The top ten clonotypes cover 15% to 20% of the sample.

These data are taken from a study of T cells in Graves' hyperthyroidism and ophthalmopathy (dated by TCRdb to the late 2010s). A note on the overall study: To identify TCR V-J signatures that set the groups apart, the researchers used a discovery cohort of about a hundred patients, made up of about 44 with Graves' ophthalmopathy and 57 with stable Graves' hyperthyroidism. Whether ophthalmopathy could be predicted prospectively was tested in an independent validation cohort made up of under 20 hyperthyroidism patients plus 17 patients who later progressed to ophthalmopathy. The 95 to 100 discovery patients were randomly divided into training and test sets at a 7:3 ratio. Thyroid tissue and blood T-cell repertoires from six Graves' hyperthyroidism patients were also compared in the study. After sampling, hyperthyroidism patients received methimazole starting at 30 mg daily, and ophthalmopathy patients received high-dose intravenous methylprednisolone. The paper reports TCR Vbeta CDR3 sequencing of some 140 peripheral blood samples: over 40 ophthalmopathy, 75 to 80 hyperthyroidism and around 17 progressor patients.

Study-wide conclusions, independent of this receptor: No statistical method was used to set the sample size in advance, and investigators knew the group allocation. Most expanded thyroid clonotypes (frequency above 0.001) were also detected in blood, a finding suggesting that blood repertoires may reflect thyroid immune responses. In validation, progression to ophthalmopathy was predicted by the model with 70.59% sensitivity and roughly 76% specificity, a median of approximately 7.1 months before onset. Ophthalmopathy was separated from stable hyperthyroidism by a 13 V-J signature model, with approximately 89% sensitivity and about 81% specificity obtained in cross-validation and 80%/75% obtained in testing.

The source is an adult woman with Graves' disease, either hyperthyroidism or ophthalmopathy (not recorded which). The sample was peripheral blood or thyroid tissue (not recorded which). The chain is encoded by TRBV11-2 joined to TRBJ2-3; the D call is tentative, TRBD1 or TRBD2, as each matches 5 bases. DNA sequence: TGTGCCAGCAGCCTAGCTTATCCCCTTGACAGTGCGTATTTT. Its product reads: CASSLAYPLDSAYF.